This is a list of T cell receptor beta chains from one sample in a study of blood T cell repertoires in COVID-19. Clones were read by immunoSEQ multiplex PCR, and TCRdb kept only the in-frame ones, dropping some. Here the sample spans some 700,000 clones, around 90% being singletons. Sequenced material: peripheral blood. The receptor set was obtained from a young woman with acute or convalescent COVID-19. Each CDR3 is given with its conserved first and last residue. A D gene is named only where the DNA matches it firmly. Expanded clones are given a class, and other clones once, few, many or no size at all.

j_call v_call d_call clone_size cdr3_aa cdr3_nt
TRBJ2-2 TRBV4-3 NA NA CASGPRGLGSGELFF TGCGCCAGCGGACCTCGGGGGTTGGGGTCCGGGGAGCTGTTTTTT
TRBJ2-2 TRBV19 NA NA CASSIEAVRMNTGELFF TGTGCCAGTAGTATAGAAGCGGTGAGGATGAACACCGGGGAGCTGTTTTTT
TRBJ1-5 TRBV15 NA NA CATSRGTMGLWANQPQHF TGTGCCACCAGCAGAGGTACCATGGGACTTTGGGCTAATCAGCCCCAGCATTTT
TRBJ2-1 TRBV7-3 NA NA CASSPSRGNEQFF TGTGCCAGCAGCCCCAGTCGGGGGAATGAGCAGTTCTTC
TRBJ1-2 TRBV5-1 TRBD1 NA CASSSRGYYGYTF TGCGCCAGCAGCTCCAGGGGGTACTATGGCTACACCTTC
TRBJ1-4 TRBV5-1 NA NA CASSDGRGTKDEKLFF TGCGCCAGCAGCGACGGCCGGGGTACTAAAGATGAAAAACTGTTTTTT
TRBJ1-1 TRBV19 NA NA CASSIEGASLNTEAFF TGTGCCAGTAGTATAGAAGGGGCTTCCTTGAACACTGAAGCTTTCTTT
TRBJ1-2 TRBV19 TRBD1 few CASSPTMRDRVSEGGYTF TGTGCCAGTAGTCCGACGATGCGGGACAGGGTTTCGGAGGGGGGCTACACCTTC
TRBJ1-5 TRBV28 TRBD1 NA CASRGQGEGNQPQHF TGTGCCAGCAGAGGACAGGGCGAAGGCAATCAGCCCCAGCATTTT
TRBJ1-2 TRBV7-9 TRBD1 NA CASSSTTGGYGYTF TGTGCCAGCAGCTCCACTACAGGGGGCTATGGCTACACCTTC
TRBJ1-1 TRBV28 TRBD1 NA CASSGRDRHIGLNTEAFF TGTGCCAGCAGTGGCCGGGACAGGCATATCGGGCTGAACACTGAAGCTTTCTTT
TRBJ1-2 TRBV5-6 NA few CASRMPGRGYGYTF TGTGCCAGCAGAATGCCCGGCAGGGGCTATGGCTACACCTTC
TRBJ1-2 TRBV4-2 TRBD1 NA CASSQPGTDDYTF TGTGCCAGCAGCCAACCTGGGACAGATGACTACACCTTC
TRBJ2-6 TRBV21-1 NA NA CASTVQGHSNVLTF TGTGCCAGCACGGTACAGGGACACTCCAACGTCCTGACTTTC
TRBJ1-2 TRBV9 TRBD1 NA CASSNRQGFSYGYTF TGTGCCAGCAGCAACCGACAGGGGTTTAGCTATGGCTACACCTTC
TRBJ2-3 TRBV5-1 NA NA CASSFILATDTQYF TGCGCCAGCAGCTTCATACTAGCAACCGATACGCAGTATTTT
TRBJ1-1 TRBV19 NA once CASSTQGSNTEAFF TGTGCCAGTAGTACACAGGGTTCGAACACTGAAGCTTTCTTT
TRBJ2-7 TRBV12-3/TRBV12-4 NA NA CASSRKSSYEQYF TGTGCCAGCAGTCGCAAGAGCTCCTACGAGCAGTACTTC
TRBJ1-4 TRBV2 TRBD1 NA CASKKEGAGEKLFF TGTGCCAGCAAAAAGGAGGGGGCGGGGGAAAAACTGTTTTTT
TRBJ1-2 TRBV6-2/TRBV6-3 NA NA CASSLDSYGYTF TGTGCCAGCAGTTTGGACAGCTATGGCTACACCTTC
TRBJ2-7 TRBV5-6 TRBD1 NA CASSSTGTGDYEQYF TGTGCCAGCAGCTCGACCGGGACAGGCGACTACGAGCAGTACTTC
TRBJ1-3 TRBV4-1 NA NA CASSQDEGGLGNTIYF TGCGCCAGCAGCCAAGATGAGGGGGGGTTGGGGAACACCATATATTTT
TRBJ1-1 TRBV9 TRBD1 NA CASSAGQVRTEAFF TGTGCCAGCAGCGCCGGACAGGTGAGGACTGAAGCTTTCTTT
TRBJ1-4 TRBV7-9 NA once CASSLDQANEKLFF TGTGCCAGCAGCTTAGATCAGGCTAATGAAAAACTGTTTTTT